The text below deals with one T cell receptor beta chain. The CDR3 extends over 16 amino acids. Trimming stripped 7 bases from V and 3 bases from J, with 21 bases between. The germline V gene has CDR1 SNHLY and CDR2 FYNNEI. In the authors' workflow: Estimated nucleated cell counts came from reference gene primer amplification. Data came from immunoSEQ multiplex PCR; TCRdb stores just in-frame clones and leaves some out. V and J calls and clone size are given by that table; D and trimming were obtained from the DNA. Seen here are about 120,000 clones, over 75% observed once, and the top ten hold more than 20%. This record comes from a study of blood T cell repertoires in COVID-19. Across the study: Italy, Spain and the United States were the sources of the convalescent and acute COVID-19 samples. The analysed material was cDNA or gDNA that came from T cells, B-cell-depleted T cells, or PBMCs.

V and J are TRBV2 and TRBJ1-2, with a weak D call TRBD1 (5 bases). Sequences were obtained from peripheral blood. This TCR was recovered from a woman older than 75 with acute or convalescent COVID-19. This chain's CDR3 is CASIPLYRKGYYGYTF. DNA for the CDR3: TGTGCCAGCATTCCCCTCTACAGGAAAGGATACTATGGCTACACCTTC.